Shown below are 32 T cell receptor beta chains from a single sample sequenced in a study of cytomegalovirus exposure and HLA in healthy donors. TCRdb keeps only in-frame clones here, not all; method: immunoSEQ multiplex PCR. Here the sample spans about 160,000 clones, approximately 86% being singletons. Sequenced input: PBMCs. These receptors were collected from a woman under 30 in good health and CMV-seronegative.

The chain is built from TRBV4-1 and TRBJ1-1; D is ambiguous. The CDR3 contains 15 residues. Between the trimmed V and J ends, which lost 0 bases and 11 bases, there was a span of 19 bases. Germline V lookup: CDR1 MGHRA, CDR2 YSYEKL. CDR3 sequence (DNA): TGCGCCAGCAGCCAAGATTTCGGTAGGAGGCTTGAGGCTTTCTTT. Its translation is CASSQDFGRRLEAFF.

This sequence joins TRBV2 and TRBJ2-7, with TRBD2 as a possible D gene (8 bases). The CDR3 totals 17 residues. The V end was cut by 5 bases, the J end by 6 bases, with 26 bases between. From germline, CDR1 is SNHLY and CDR2 FYNNEI. CDR3 sequence reads: CASSSWAGRGPLAEQYF. The CDR3 nucleotides read TGTGCCAGCAGTTCCTGGGCCGGGAGGGGGCCCTTGGCCGAGCAGTACTTC.

This clone was recorded a few times. The V call is TRBV6-1, the J call TRBJ1-3; unclear D gene. Trimming shortened V by 2 bases and J by 2 bases, and 10 bases separated the two germline ends. This CDR3 region has 15 residues. The V gene's germline CDR1 is MNHNS and CDR2 SASEGT. The CDR3 nucleotides read TGTGCCAGCAGTGAATCGCCAGATGCTGGAAACACCATATATTTT. Its protein is CASSESPDAGNTIYF.

The V gene is TRBV27, the J gene TRBJ2-1; TRBD2 matches at 9 bases. Germline-derived CDR1 and CDR2 are MNHEY and SMNVEV (reference sequence). The CDR3 runs 14 residues. J was trimmed by 4 bases and V by 6 bases; bases with no gene match: 4. The CDR3 DNA reads TGTGCCAGCAGCCTTAGCGGGGGTTACAATGAGCAGTTCTTC. This translates into CASSLSGGYNEQFF.

For this clone: The sample carries other DNA sequences with the same CDR3. This chain joins TRBV19 and TRBJ2-5; 7 nucleotides align to TRBD2. Trimming at V came to 3 bases and at J to 5 bases, leaving 3 bases not matched to a gene. The CDR3 covers 13 residues. From germline, CDR1 is LNHDA and CDR2 SQIVND (reference sequence). CDR3 DNA sequence: TGTGCCAGTAGTATCCGGGGAGGGGAGACCCAGTACTTC. It specifies CASSIRGGETQYF.

The chain recombines TRBV7-2 with TRBJ2-7; possible D gene TRBD1, 5 bases. V was trimmed by 2 bases and J by 1 base, leaving 15 bases between them. Germline CDR1 and CDR2: SGHTA and FQGNSA. This CDR3 is built from 16 residues. In DNA, the CDR3 is TGTGCCAGCAGCTTACCCCAGACAGCTATTTCCTACGAGCAGTACTTC. Its protein product is CASSLPQTAISYEQYF.

There are a few counts of this clone. The V call is TRBV4-3, the J call TRBJ1-1; no clear D gene. Germline CDR1 is LGHNA and CDR2 is YSLEER. With 0 bases removed from V and 8 bases from J, the gap between germline ends came to 7 bases. The CDR3 has 12 residues. The CDR3 DNA reads as TGCGCCAGCAGCCAAGATCAGAGGGAAGCTTTCTTT. This sequence encodes CASSQDQREAFF.

V and J are TRBV5-6 and TRBJ2-3, with D maybe TRBD2 (6 bases). V was shortened by 5 bases and J by 2 bases, with 18 bases between the two germline ends. CDR3 length equals 16 residues. Per the germline V gene, CDR1 is SGHDT and CDR2 is YYEEEE. The CDR3 bases are TGTGCCAGCAGAACCCGGTGGGACTGGGACACAGATACGCAGTATTTT. It encodes CASRTRWDWDTDTQYF. Looking up the rest from reference TRBV5-6 and TRBJ2-3 gives the full variable domain: DAGVTQSPTHLIKTRGQQVTLRCSPKSGHDTVSWYQQALGQGPQFIFQYYEEEERQRGNFPDRFSGHQFPNYSSELNVNALLLGDSALYLCASRTRWDWDTDTQYFGPGTRLTVL.

This chain joins TRBV7-3 and TRBJ2-7; D perhaps matches TRBD2 (6 bases). The CDR3 spans 17 residues. Germline-derived CDR1 and CDR2 are SGHTA and FQGTGA. V was shortened by 6 bases and J by 1 base, with 22 bases between the two germline ends. The CDR3 DNA reads as TGTGCCAGCAGTCTATCCGCCGGGCGGGGATCTTCCTACGAGCAGTACTTC. Its protein product is CASSLSAGRGSSYEQYF.

This clone was seen a single time. V is TRBV5-4 and J is TRBJ2-3; 9 bases map to TRBD1. The germline V gene encodes CDR1 SGHNT and CDR2 YYREEE (reference sequence). The ends lost 9 bases at V and 3 bases at J; junction bases unmatched: 14. The CDR3 sequence is 16 residues long. The CDR3 reads CATFGAGQGGTDTQYF. CDR3 coding DNA: TGTGCCACTTTCGGCGCGGGACAGGGTGGAACAGATACGCAGTATTTT.

DNA for the CDR3: TGTGCCAGCAGCTATGGAGCCGGGACTTATGGCTACACCTTC. The encoded protein is CASSYGAGTYGYTF. V usage is TRBV7-9 and J usage is TRBJ1-2, with TRBD1 as a possible D gene (5 bases). The CDR3 covers 14 residues. The V end lost 4 bases, the J end lost 5 bases, and 14 bases lay between the germline ends. Germline CDR1 and CDR2: SEHNR and FQNEAQ (reference sequence).

This sequence joins TRBV5-1 and TRBJ1-1; possible D gene TRBD1, 5 bases. This CDR3 comprises 13 residues. Germline V gene sequence: CDR1 SGHRS, CDR2 YFSETQ. Deletions cut 2 bases from V and 6 bases from J, with 11 bases between. CDR3 sequence reads: CASSLGRGPEAFF. In DNA, the CDR3 is TGCGCCAGCAGCTTAGGTAGGGGCCCTGAAGCTTTCTTT.

This chain links TRBV4-2 with TRBJ1-4; 11 bases map to TRBD1. Germline lookup yields CDR1 LGHNA and CDR2 YNFKEQ. This CDR3 comprises 18 residues. Trimming removed 1 base from V and 8 bases from J; junction bases left unmatched: 12. CDR3 DNA: TGTGCCAGCAGCCAAGCCCCTGGACAGGGGGCTTTGGGGGAAAAACTGTTTTTT. Its translation: CASSQAPGQGALGEKLFF.

The chain carries TRBV5-4 and TRBJ2-7; D is possibly TRBD2 (6 bases). This CDR3 spans 14 amino acids. Germline CDR1 reads SGHNT; CDR2 reads YYREEE (reference sequence). The V gene lost 2 bases and the J gene lost 5 bases, with 14 bases spanning the gap. The CDR3 region has the DNA TGTGCCAGCAGCTTAGAGGAGGTAGCGGACGAGCAGTACTTC. It yields the protein CASSLEEVADEQYF. The variable domain in full, completed from reference TRBV5-4 and TRBJ2-7, reads ETGVTQSPTHLIKTRGQQVTLRCSSQSGHNTVSWYQQALGQGPQFIFQYYREEENGRGNFPPRFSGLQFPNYSSELNVNALELDDSALYLCASSLEEVADEQYFGPGTRLTVT.

The rearrangement links TRBV29-1 to TRBJ2-7; 7 positions match TRBD1. Germline V CDR1 and CDR2: SQVTM, ANQGSEA. CDR3 length equals 12 residues. The CDR3 sequence: CTRQGDYYEQYF. CDR3 coding DNA: TGCACCCGACAGGGCGACTACTACGAGCAGTACTTC.

The chain couples TRBV19 to TRBJ2-2, with TRBD1 matching over 7 bases. This CDR3 has 17 amino acids. The V segment lost 7 bases and the J segment 3 bases; nucleotides outside the gene matches: 14. Germline CDR1 LNHDA, CDR2 SQIVND (reference sequence). The CDR3 region has the DNA TGTGCCAGTATCCCCCTGGGGACAGTGGGAGACACCGGGGAGCTGTTTTTT. Translation: CASIPLGTVGDTGELFF. Together with reference TRBV19 and TRBJ2-2, the CDR3 gives the full variable domain: DGGITQSPKYLFRKEGQNVTLSCEQNLNHDAMYWYRQDPGQGLRLIYYSQIVNDFQKGDIAEGYSVSREKKESFPLTVTSAQKNPTAFYLCASIPLGTVGDTGELFFGEGSRLTVL.

The chain employs TRBV4-1 and TRBJ1-5; 8 bases line up with TRBD1. The CDR3 is 16 residues long. Per germline, CDR1 MGHRA and CDR2 YSYEKL. V shed 0 bases and J 4 bases; nucleotides not matched to a gene: 5. The CDR3 sequence is CASSQEGQGGNQPQHF. DNA for the CDR3: TGCGCCAGCAGCCAAGAAGGACAGGGTGGAAATCAGCCCCAGCATTTT.

This chain uses TRBV6-4 with TRBJ2-3; unclear D gene. CDR3 size: 13 residues. The V gene's germline CDR1 is MRHNA and CDR2 SNTAGT. V dropped 4 bases and J dropped 4 bases, with 9 bases sitting between them. Written as DNA, the CDR3 is TGTGCCAGCAGTGCAGGCTTGGCAGATACGCAGTATTTT. Protein product: CASSAGLADTQYF.

The chain has TRBV27 and TRBJ2-3, with TRBD2 as a possible D gene (6 bases). The germline V gene has CDR1 MNHEY and CDR2 SMNVEV (reference sequence). There are 16 residues in the CDR3. V gave up 3 bases and J gave up 3 bases, with 16 bases separating them. The CDR3 DNA reads as TGTGCCAGCAGTTTTCGACTAGACGACTTTACAGATACGCAGTATTTT. Encoded protein: CASSFRLDDFTDTQYF.

The chain uses TRBV11-3 and TRBJ2-2, with D perhaps matching TRBD2 (6 bases). The CDR3 is 14 amino acids. Germline lookup yields CDR1 SGHNT and CDR2 YENEEA. V dropped 6 bases and J dropped 4 bases, with 12 bases sitting between them. The CDR3 nucleotides are TGTGCCAGCAGAGCGACTAGGGGCACCGGGGAGCTGTTTTTT. It codes for CASRATRGTGELFF.

The chain carries TRBV18 and TRBJ2-5; TRBD2 matches at 7 bases. This CDR3 contains 14 residues. V lost 6 bases, J lost 1 base, and 5 bases stayed unmatched. The germline V gene encodes CDR1 KGHSH and CDR2 LQKENI. CDR3 in amino acids: CASSPGTIQETQYF. The CDR3 DNA reads as TGTGCCAGCTCCCCAGGGACTATCCAAGAGACCCAGTACTTC.

The rearrangement links TRBV6-5 to TRBJ2-3; TRBD2 agrees at 8 bases. Germline-derived CDR1 and CDR2 are MNHEY and SVGAGI. The CDR3 is made up of 16 amino acids. After removal of 2 bases from V and 2 bases from J, the junction contained 6 bases not matched to a gene. The CDR3 spells CASSYGIAGSTDTQYF. The CDR3 DNA is TGTGCCAGCAGTTACGGGATAGCGGGATCCACAGATACGCAGTATTTT.

This sequence joins TRBV30 and TRBJ1-2; tentatively, D is TRBD1 (6 bases). With 2 bases removed from V and 8 bases from J, the gap between germline ends came to 24 bases. Germline CDR1 is GTSNPN and CDR2 is SVGIG (reference sequence). This CDR3 is 16 amino acids long. The CDR3 region has the DNA TGTGCCTGGAGTCGACGGGACGCGGCGTTAAGGGGGGGCTACACCTTC. Translated: CAWSRRDAALRGGYTF.

A note on this clone: Given a much more abundant clone one base away, this may be a read error. Other DNA sequences of this sample code for an identical CDR3. This chain connects TRBV5-5 to TRBJ1-5; possible D gene TRBD1, 5 bases. The germline V gene encodes CDR1 SGHKS and CDR2 YYEKEE (reference sequence). V dropped 0 bases and J dropped 4 bases, with 8 bases sitting between them. This CDR3 region has 14 residues. The CDR3 is CASSLGQNNQPQHF. In DNA, the CDR3 is TGTGCCAGCAGCTTGGGACAGAATAATCAGCCCCAGCATTTT. Full variable domain (remainder filled in from reference TRBV5-5 and TRBJ1-5): DAGVTQSPTHLIKTRGQQVTLRCSPISGHKSVSWYQQVLGQGPQFIFQYYEKEERGRGNFPDRFSARQFPNYSSELNVNALLLGDSALYLCASSLGQNNQPQHFGDGTRLSIL.

The chain combines TRBV9 with TRBJ1-1; D not certain. Trimming cost V 0 bases and J 7 bases, with 10 bases left between them. The germline CDR1 and CDR2 sequences are SGDLS and YYNGEE. This CDR3 spans 13 amino acids. The CDR3 DNA follows: TGTGCCAGCAGCGTAGGTTCTGGGAGTGAAGCTTTCTTT. As protein: CASSVGSGSEAFF.

This clone was recorded a few times. The rearrangement links TRBV25-1 to TRBJ1-2; D may be TRBD1 (6 bases). CDR1 and CDR2 from the germline V gene are MGHDK and SYGVNS. This CDR3 contains 15 residues. With 5 bases removed from V and 0 bases from J, the gap between germline ends came to 13 bases. The CDR3 sequence is CASSITGLANYGYTF. The CDR3 bases are TGTGCCAGCAGTATCACAGGGCTAGCTAACTATGGCTACACCTTC.

This chain links TRBV7-9 with TRBJ1-1; D unclear. V was pared by 4 bases and J by 7 bases, with 13 bases between. The germline V gene has CDR1 SEHNR and CDR2 FQNEAQ (reference sequence). The CDR3 totals 13 residues. The CDR3 is CASSSPIGSEAFF. CDR3 in DNA: TGTGCCAGCAGCTCCCCCATTGGGAGTGAAGCTTTCTTT.

The rearrangement links TRBV5-6 to TRBJ1-5; 9 bases map to TRBD1. V was pared by 0 bases and J by 6 bases, with 4 bases of the junction left unmatched. The CDR3 extends over 15 amino acids. Germline V gene lookup returns CDR1 SGHDT and CDR2 YYEEEE. CDR3 in DNA: TGTGCCAGCAGCTTGGCTGGGACAGGGATTCAGCCCCAGCATTTT. The encoded protein is CASSLAGTGIQPQHF.

The CDR3 reads CASSIKGADYGYTF. CDR3 DNA sequence: TGTGCCAGTAGTATAAAGGGGGCGGACTATGGCTACACCTTC. This sequence joins TRBV19 and TRBJ1-2, with 7 nucleotides matching TRBD1. J lost 3 bases, V lost 2 bases, and 3 bases had no gene match. This CDR3 is built from 14 residues. CDR1 is LNHDA, CDR2 SQIVND, per germline (reference sequence).

The CDR3 sequence is CASSLGGNTEAFF. The CDR3 DNA follows: TGTGCCAGCAGCCTTGGGGGCAACACTGAAGCTTTCTTT. The chain uses TRBV5-4 and TRBJ1-1; a possible D gene is TRBD1 (6 bases). The germline CDR1 and CDR2 sequences are SGHNT and YYREEE (reference sequence). The CDR3 is 13 amino acids. Trimming stripped 4 bases from V and 2 bases from J, with 9 bases between.

This clone was detected only a few times. The gene calls are TRBV27 and TRBJ2-7; the D gene is possibly TRBD1 (6 bases). Germline V gene sequence: CDR1 MNHEY, CDR2 SMNVEV (reference sequence). This CDR3 has 12 amino acids. V lost 7 bases to trimming and J lost 4 bases, with 11 bases between them. This CDR3 is CASTDRRYEQYF. The DNA for the CDR3 is TGTGCCAGCACTGACAGGAGGTACGAGCAGTACTTC.

The chain recombines TRBV5-1 with TRBJ2-2, with D perhaps TRBD1 (5 bases). V was clipped by 3 bases and J by 3 bases, with 21 bases between them. The CDR3 is 18 amino acids. CDR1 SGHRS and CDR2 YFSETQ come from the germline V gene. The CDR3 sequence is CASSWAPSQGRDTGELFF. The CDR3 nucleotides read TGCGCCAGCAGCTGGGCCCCATCCCAGGGAAGAGACACCGGGGAGCTGTTTTTT.